One sample yielded the 26 T cell receptor beta chains listed below, sequenced in a study of vaccination and CD4 T cells after COVID-19. What these receptors recognize is not known. Treatment in this sample: roughly 11-day PBMC culture with coronavirus spike peptide pools or control peptides (ViraFEST assay). Cultured CD4+ T cells had their DNA profiled by the Oncomine TCR Beta short-read assay. TCRdb ran MiXCR on the PCR reads and lists one entry per CDR3 protein. The sample lists about 25,000 distinct CDR3 sequences; about 52% were seen once. The sequenced material came from CD4+ T cells from blood, cultured in vitro. Receptor source: a human donor who had recovered from COVID-19.

The rearrangement links TRBV20-1 to TRBJ2-7; the match to TRBD2 covers 7 bases. Germline loops: CDR1 DFQATT, CDR2 SNEGSKA (reference sequence). With V trimmed by 0 bases and J by 4 bases, 6 bases remained unmatched. This CDR3 region has 14 residues. CDR3 loop: CSAREASGVYEQYF. DNA for the CDR3: TGCAGTGCTAGAGAAGCTAGCGGAGTATACGAGCAGTACTTC.

This chain's CDR3 is CASNDRFYGYTF. The CDR3 nucleotides read TGTGCCAGCAATGATCGGTTCTATGGCTACACCTTC. The V gene is TRBV6-2 or TRBV6-3, the J gene TRBJ1-2, with D uncertain. The germline gives CDR1 MNHEY, CDR2 SVGEGT. The V gene lost 7 bases and the J gene lost 4 bases, with 10 bases spanning the gap. CDR3 size: 12 residues.

The gene calls are TRBV20-1 and TRBJ2-1; either TRBD1 or TRBD2 may fit D (5 bases each). This CDR3 comprises 14 residues. The germline CDR1 and CDR2 sequences are DFQATT and SNEGSKA (reference sequence). The V gene lost 6 bases and the J gene lost 3 bases, with 15 bases spanning the gap. Here the CDR3 reads CSARGSVGYNEQFF. The CDR3 DNA follows: TGCAGTGCGAGGGGCTCGGTCGGCTACAATGAGCAGTTCTTC.

The rearrangement links TRBV5-4 to TRBJ1-1; 7 bases line up with TRBD1. The CDR3 is 15 residues long. Unmatched junction bases numbered 12, after V lost 4 bases and J lost 6 bases. Per the germline V gene, CDR1 is SGHNT and CDR2 is YYREEE (reference sequence). The CDR3 is CASSMGGEGASEAFF. The CDR3 DNA is TGTGCCAGCAGCATGGGGGGGGAGGGGGCGTCTGAAGCTTTCTTT.

V and J are TRBV24-1 and TRBJ2-1; TRBD1 matches 10 bases. Germline V gene sequence: CDR1 KGHDR, CDR2 SFDVKD. This CDR3 comprises 16 residues. After removal of 4 bases from V and 8 bases from J, the junction contained 10 bases not matched to a gene. The CDR3 coding sequence is TGTGCCACCAGTGACCTCGGACAGGGGGGTAGCGATGAGCAGTTCTTC. This sequence encodes CATSDLGQGGSDEQFF.

In DNA form, the CDR3 reads TGTGCCAGCAGTTTTGCCTCCAGGGGGGGAACTGAAGCTTTCTTT. The encoded protein is CASSFASRGGTEAFF. V is TRBV28 and J is TRBJ1-1; TRBD1 aligns across 7 bases. The CDR3 runs to 15 residues. CDR1 and CDR2 from the germline V gene are MDHEN and SYDVKM. Germline trimming cut 3 bases from V and 5 bases from J; bases unmatched to any gene: 9.

The rearrangement links TRBV11-2 to TRBJ2-2; TRBD1 might be the D (5 bases). Trimming shortened V by 3 bases and J by 4 bases, and 15 bases separated the two germline ends. CDR1 SGHAT and CDR2 FQNNGV come from the germline V gene. This CDR3 has 16 amino acids. DNA of the CDR3: TGTGCCAGCAGCTTCCAAGACAGCTGGAGCACCGGGGAGCTGTTTTTT. Translation: CASSFQDSWSTGELFF.

The chain carries TRBV6-1 and TRBJ2-7; 7 bases match TRBD1. Germline V CDR1 and CDR2: MNHNS, SASEGT. The CDR3 is 12 amino acids. With 2 bases clipped from V and 12 bases from J, the junction kept 7 bases outside the gene matches. The CDR3 loop is CASSEKLAGGYF. CDR3 nucleotide sequence: TGTGCCAGCAGTGAAAAGCTGGCAGGGGGGTACTTC.

This clonotype was counted a few times. The chain uses TRBV7-9 and TRBJ2-5; D remains ambiguous. Between the trimmed V and J ends, which lost 5 bases and 4 bases, there was a span of 8 bases. In germline, CDR1 is SEHNR, CDR2 FQNEAQ (reference sequence). The CDR3 is 12 residues long. CDR3 region: CASSPWAETQYF. The CDR3 region has the DNA TGTGCCAGCAGCCCCTGGGCAGAGACCCAGTACTTC.

The chain uses TRBV28 and TRBJ2-2; TRBD2 is a possible D gene (5 bases). This CDR3 is built from 16 residues. V lost 5 bases and J lost 7, with 20 bases in between. Germline V gene lookup returns CDR1 MDHEN and CDR2 SYDVKM. The CDR3: CASSPSLGLTGGELFF. The CDR3 region has the DNA TGTGCCAGCAGTCCTAGCCTGGGTCTCACCGGCGGGGAGCTGTTTTTT.

This clonotype was seen a few times. The rearrangement joins TRBV10-3 to TRBJ1-2; D unclear. Germline V lookup: CDR1 ENHRY, CDR2 SYGVKD. This CDR3 is 13 amino acids long. V was clipped by 5 bases and J by 5 bases, with 12 bases between them. CDR3 amino acids: CAISIIVEYGYTF. The CDR3 DNA is TGTGCCATCAGTATCATAGTGGAGTATGGCTACACCTTC.

V is TRBV11-2 and J is TRBJ1-5; the D gene is possibly TRBD1 (5 bases). The CDR3 runs 17 residues. Trimming stripped 0 bases from V and 0 bases from J, with 12 bases between. CDR1 is SGHAT, CDR2 FQNNGV, per germline. The CDR3 loop reads CASSLDFGGSSNQPQHF. The CDR3 region has the DNA TGTGCCAGCAGCTTAGATTTCGGGGGATCTAGCAATCAGCCCCAGCATTTT.

The rearrangement links TRBV6-1 to TRBJ2-2, with a tentative D call TRBD2 (6 bases). CDR1 and CDR2 (germline): MNHNS, SASEGT. The CDR3 totals 16 residues. The ends were cut back, 4 bases at V and 5 bases at J, with 17 bases in the middle. CDR3: CASSASTRAGTGELFF. The CDR3 coding sequence is TGTGCCAGCAGTGCCTCGACTCGGGCGGGAACCGGGGAGCTGTTTTTT.

This clonotype was seen a few times. The J gene is TRBJ2-7, the V gene TRBV6-1, with TRBD2 as a possible D gene (5 bases). The CDR3 has 13 residues. Trimming shortened V by 6 bases and J by 2 bases, and 11 bases separated the two germline ends. Germline assignment: CDR1 MNHNS and CDR2 SASEGT. CDR3 in DNA: TGTGCCAGCAGCCTAGCCCTTACCTACGAGCAGTACTTC. The encoded protein is CASSLALTYEQYF.

This clonotype was seen more than once but under ten times. The chain carries TRBV7-2 and TRBJ2-7; D may match TRBD1 or TRBD2 (5 bases each). Germline loops: CDR1 SGHTA, CDR2 FQGNSA. The CDR3 covers 17 residues. V lost 1 base and J lost 2, with 18 bases in between. CDR3 loop: CASSLGPLGGWTYEQYF. The CDR3 bases are TGTGCCAGCAGCTTAGGCCCGCTTGGGGGTTGGACCTACGAGCAGTACTTC.

This sequence joins TRBV20-1 and TRBJ2-2; the match to TRBD2 covers 7 bases. Trimming removed 7 bases from V and 5 bases from J; junction bases left unmatched: 4. The V gene's germline CDR1 is DFQATT and CDR2 SNEGSKA (reference sequence). The CDR3 is 12 residues long. The chain's CDR3 is CSVRGRTGELFF. CDR3 nucleotide sequence: TGCAGTGTGCGGGGGAGGACCGGGGAGCTGTTTTTT.

This clonotype was counted a few times. The chain couples TRBV10-1 to TRBJ2-1; weak D call: TRBD2 (7 bases). V was shortened by 6 bases and J by 2 bases, with 11 bases between the two germline ends. The length of the CDR3 is 14 residues. The germline V gene has CDR1 WNHNN and CDR2 SYGVQD (reference sequence). The CDR3 DNA is TGCGCCAGCAGCCCGGGGGGCCCCTACAATGAGCAGTTCTTC. Its translation is CASSPGGPYNEQFF.

The chain links TRBV5-1 to TRBJ2-5; D uncertain. The V gene's germline CDR1 is SGHRS and CDR2 YFSETQ. V lost 0 bases and J 4 bases, leaving 7 bases between the germline ends. The CDR3 loop spans 13 amino acids. The CDR3, as DNA: TGCGCCAGCAGCTTGGAAGCTGCAGAGACCCAGTACTTC. Translation: CASSLEAAETQYF.

This clonotype was seen only a few times. The chain combines TRBV24-1 with TRBJ2-2; D is uncertain. The CDR3 is made up of 13 amino acids. The germline V and J ends were trimmed by 0 bases and 6 bases, with 4 bases remaining between them. Germline CDR1 is KGHDR and CDR2 is SFDVKD. CDR3 amino acids: CATSDLKPGELFF. The CDR3 DNA reads as TGTGCCACCAGTGATTTGAAGCCCGGGGAGCTGTTTTTT.

V gene TRBV15 combines with J gene TRBJ2-1, with D perhaps matching TRBD2 (5 bases). V was shortened by 5 bases and J by 6 bases, with 17 bases between the two germline ends. This CDR3 has 15 residues. Per the germline V gene, CDR1 is LNHNV and CDR2 is YYDKDF (reference sequence). The CDR3, as DNA: TGTGCCACCAGCGACACTCCGAGGGTATCCAATGAGCAGTTCTTC. This translates into CATSDTPRVSNEQFF.

This chain joins TRBV7-2 and TRBJ1-2; D is unresolved. Trimming cost V 1 base and J 3 bases, with 3 bases left between them. The germline V gene has CDR1 SGHTA and CDR2 FQGNSA. CDR3 length: 12 residues. CDR3 sequence: CASSLGDYGYTF. DNA of the CDR3: TGTGCCAGCAGCTTAGGCGACTATGGCTACACCTTC.

This sequence joins TRBV11-1 and TRBJ1-5; the match to TRBD1 covers 11 bases. The CDR3 has 15 amino acids. J lost 6 bases, V lost 6 bases, and 7 bases had no gene match. Per the germline V gene, CDR1 is SGHAT and CDR2 is FQDESV (reference sequence). CDR3 in amino acids: CASSPRTGGCQPQHF. DNA of the CDR3: TGTGCCAGCAGTCCACGGACAGGGGGCTGTCAGCCCCAGCATTTT. The full variable domain, completed using reference TRBV11-1 and TRBJ1-5, is EAEVAQSPRYKITEKSQAVAFWCDPISGHATLYWYRQILGQGPELLVQFQDESVVDDSQLPKDRFSAERLKGVDSTLKIQPAELGDSAMYLCASSPRTGGCQPQHFGDGTRLSIL.

This clonotype has only a few counts. The gene calls are TRBV25-1 and TRBJ2-5; tentative D call: TRBD2 (5 bases). Germline V gene sequence: CDR1 MGHDK, CDR2 SYGVNS. The germline V and J ends were trimmed by 6 bases and 1 base, with 9 bases remaining between them. The CDR3 consists of 13 residues. The CDR3 nucleotides read TGTGCCAGCAGGAGCGGATTCCAAGAGACCCAGTACTTC. It is translated as CASRSGFQETQYF.

The chain couples TRBV6-1 to TRBJ2-7; 12 bases are a match to TRBD2. In germline, CDR1 is MNHNS, CDR2 SASEGT. V dropped 6 bases and J dropped 6; count of bases not matched to a gene: 3. The CDR3 consists of 13 residues. Here the CDR3 reads CASRTGLAGEQYF. The CDR3 DNA is TGTGCCAGCAGAACGGGACTAGCGGGCGAGCAGTACTTC.

This clonotype was detected a few times. The chain couples TRBV12-5 to TRBJ1-2, with a weak D call TRBD1 (6 bases). V was cut by 2 bases and J by 3 bases, with 10 bases left in between. Germline assignment: CDR1 LGHNT and CDR2 FRNRAP. The CDR3 consists of 14 residues. The CDR3 here is CASGLPHRDYGYTF. In DNA form, the CDR3 reads TGTGCTAGTGGTTTGCCCCACAGGGACTATGGCTACACCTTC.

DNA for the CDR3: TGTGCCAGCACGGGGGGCCTTACCTATGGCTACACCTTC. Its protein product is CASTGGLTYGYTF. This sequence joins TRBV2 and TRBJ1-2; TRBD1 might be the D (6 bases). The CDR3 covers 13 residues. Germline CDR1 and CDR2: SNHLY and FYNNEI. Trimming took 7 bases from V and 4 from J, leaving 13 bases between them.